Reported below is one TCR beta chain. Antigen unknown. An input of about 0.5 to 1 ug of RNA was subjected to reverse transcription using random hexamers. Across 54 Vbeta and 13 Jbeta, TCR beta CDR3 was amplified with immunoSEQ multiplex PCR. From the immunoSEQ multiplex PCR reads, TCRdb called clonotypes with MiXCR, one entry per CDR3 protein. The sample has roughly 150,000 distinct CDR3 sequences, more than 85% seen once. The data were taken from a study of CD8 T cells in Susac syndrome. General observations from the study: Some 17 Susac-specific public clones were found in total CD8+ repertoires and 4 to 6 in CD8+ TEMRA repertoires.

In blood CD8+ and CD4+ T cells, TCR beta underwent sequencing. Through negative isolation, CD4+ and CD8+ T cells were obtained, while TEMRA cells were enriched using FACS. The CDR3 has 15 residues. Germline CDR1 and CDR2: MNHEY and SVGAGI. Trimming removed 2 bases at V and 1 base at J, with 11 bases between. Material for sequencing was CD8+ T cells from PBMCs. The receptor was isolated from a human donor with Susac syndrome. This chain links TRBV6-5 with TRBJ1-1; tentatively, D is TRBD1 (5 bases). This CDR3 is CASSYEAGPNTEAFF. As DNA, the CDR3 is TGTGCCAGCAGTTACGAGGCGGGACCGAACACTGAAGCTTTCTTT.